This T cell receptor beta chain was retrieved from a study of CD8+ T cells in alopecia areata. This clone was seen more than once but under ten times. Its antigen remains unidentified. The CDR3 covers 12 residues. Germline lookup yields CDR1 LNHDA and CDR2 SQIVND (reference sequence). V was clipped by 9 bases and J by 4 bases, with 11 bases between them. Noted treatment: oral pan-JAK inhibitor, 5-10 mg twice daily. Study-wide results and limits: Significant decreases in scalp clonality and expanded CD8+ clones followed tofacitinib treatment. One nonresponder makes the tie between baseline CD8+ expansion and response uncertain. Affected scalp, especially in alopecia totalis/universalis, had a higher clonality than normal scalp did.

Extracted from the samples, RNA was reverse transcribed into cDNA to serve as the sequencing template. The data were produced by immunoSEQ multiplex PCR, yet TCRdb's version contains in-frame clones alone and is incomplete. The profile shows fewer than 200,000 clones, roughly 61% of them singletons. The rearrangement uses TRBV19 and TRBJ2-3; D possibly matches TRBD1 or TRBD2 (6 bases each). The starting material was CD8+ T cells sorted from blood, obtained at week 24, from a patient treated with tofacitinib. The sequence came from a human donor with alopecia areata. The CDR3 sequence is CASRGHADTQYF. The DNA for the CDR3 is TGTGCCAGCCGGGGGCATGCAGATACGCAGTATTTT.